This record concerns one T cell receptor (beta chain) sequence. Its antigen is still unknown. The data originate from a study of OX40 agonist ivuxolimab in advanced cancers. The study, taken as a whole, reports: Among the lowest levels of clonal expansion were found in partial responders at 0.1-3.0 mg/kg.

V lost 2 bases, J lost 4 bases, and 2 bases stayed unmatched. CDR1 MGHRA and CDR2 YSYEKL come from the germline V gene. This CDR3 has 16 residues. Profiling relied on immunoSEQ multiplex PCR, and the TCRdb table lists in-frame clones only, not all of them. This table has around 67,000 clones, roughly 85% appearing once. Patients were ruled out by autoimmune disease history or systemic immunosuppression. The rearrangement uses TRBV4-1 and TRBJ2-1; TRBD2 matches 13 bases. This clonotype was obtained from an adult with an advanced solid tumor such as melanoma, head and neck, liver or kidney cancer. The input for sequencing was CD4+ or CD8+ T cells sorted from blood, taken in a trial of the OX40 agonist ivuxolimab. The CDR3 reads CASSQPGLAGYNEQFF. CDR3 sequence (DNA): TGCGCCAGCAGCCAACCGGGACTAGCGGGGTACAATGAGCAGTTCTTC.